What follows are 12 T cell receptor beta chains derived from one specimen sequenced in a study of radiation and T cells in renal cell carcinoma (dated by TCRdb to 2018 to 2020). Read against the paper, the sample's time point label means: tumor resected at nephrectomy. The treatment or condition label corresponds to: treatment-naive control, cytoreductive nephrectomy. Library preparation employed the immunoSEQ multiplex PCR assay. TCRdb obtained this table from immuneACCESS and retained in-frame rearrangements with V and J assigned. These tables miss some clones; where compared with another copy, unresolved V genes account for less than half of the shortfall, and the remainder is unexplained. This sample has 24,000 or so clones in its table, and 45% to 70% of those were observed once. Of the sample, less than 25% falls within the top ten clones. The sequenced sample was tumor tissue, obtained from a patient whose treatment was nephrectomy without radiotherapy. The source of these receptors is a human donor with renal cell carcinoma.

The rearrangement uses TRBV25-1 and TRBJ2-3; D gene ambiguous. The CDR3 totals 13 residues. Germline CDR1 MGHDK, CDR2 SYGVNS. V was cut by 7 bases and J by 2 bases, with 10 bases left in between. The CDR3 region is CASMGNPTDTQYF. CDR3 in DNA: TGTGCCAGCATGGGCAATCCCACAGATACGCAGTATTTT.

The rearrangement joins TRBV4-3 to TRBJ2-1; 7 bases map to TRBD2. V lost 0 bases, J lost 5 bases, and 4 bases stayed unmatched. Germline loops: CDR1 LGHNA, CDR2 YSLEER. CDR3 length equals 15 residues. The CDR3 DNA sequence: TGCGCCAGCAGCCAAGAGCCTAGCGGAAACAATGAGCAGTTCTTC. Protein product: CASSQEPSGNNEQFF.

Only a few counts were recorded for this clone. The V gene is TRBV30, the J gene TRBJ1-1; D is uncertain. Trimming shortened V by 2 bases and J by 1 base, and 5 bases separated the two germline ends. The CDR3 contains 12 residues. CDR1 GTSNPN and CDR2 SVGIG come from the germline V gene (reference sequence). CDR3 in DNA: TGTGCCTGGAGTCACAGGAACACTGAAGCTTTCTTT. This sequence encodes CAWSHRNTEAFF.

This clone has only a few counts. The chain links TRBV4-2 to TRBJ2-5, with 7 bases lining up with TRBD2. Unmatched junction bases numbered 15, after V lost 3 bases and J lost 2 bases. This CDR3 has 18 residues. The germline V gene encodes CDR1 LGHNA and CDR2 YNFKEQ. CDR3 in DNA: TGTGCCAGCAGCCAGGCTGAGGGAGCGGGGTTCAATCAAGAGACCCAGTACTTC. Encoded protein: CASSQAEGAGFNQETQYF.

This clone was recorded at least ten times. The CDR3 is CASSRGEFNQPQHF. In nucleotides, the CDR3 is TGTGCCAGCAGCCGGGGGGAGTTCAATCAGCCCCAGCATTTT. V usage is TRBV7-8 and J usage is TRBJ1-5, with a possible D match to TRBD1 (5 bases). The germline V and J ends were trimmed by 5 bases and 3 bases, with 11 bases remaining between them. The germline CDR1 and CDR2 sequences are SGHVS and FQNEAQ. CDR3 length: 14 amino acids.

This clone appeared once. The chain couples TRBV11-2 to TRBJ2-5; D could derive from TRBD1 or TRBD2 (5 bases each). CDR1 is SGHAT and CDR2 is FQNNGV in the germline V gene. CDR3 length equals 15 residues. V dropped 8 bases and J dropped 5 bases, with 21 bases sitting between them. CDR3 DNA sequence: TGTGCCAGCGGAACTTGGGACCCCGAGGCGGAGACCCAGTACTTC. It translates to CASGTWDPEAETQYF.

This clone occurred a few times. This chain links TRBV19 with TRBJ1-2; D remains ambiguous. V was trimmed by 6 bases and J by 8 bases, leaving 7 bases between them. The germline V gene encodes CDR1 LNHDA and CDR2 SQIVND (reference sequence). The CDR3 is made up of 10 amino acids. CDR3 sequence: CASRAKGYTF. CDR3 nucleotides: TGTGCCAGTAGGGCTAAGGGCTACACCTTC.

The CDR3 nucleotides are TGTGCCAGCAGTGGGGACCAAATTTCACCCCTCCACTTT. It codes for CASSGDQISPLHF. The chain combines TRBV25-1 with TRBJ1-6; tentative D call: TRBD1 (5 bases). CDR3 length equals 13 residues. Germline loops: CDR1 MGHDK, CDR2 SYGVNS. Trimming cost V 4 bases and J 9 bases, with 10 bases left between them.

This clone was detected only a few times. DNA of the CDR3: TGTGCCAGCAGCTTTGACGGGTATGGCTACACCTTC. It specifies CASSFDGYGYTF. This chain connects TRBV7-9 to TRBJ1-2; D call uncertain. The V and J ends lost 3 bases and 5 bases respectively, with 7 bases between them. This CDR3 is 12 amino acids long. Germline V gene data show CDR1 as SEHNR and CDR2 as FQNEAQ (reference sequence).

The chain is built from TRBV7-6 and TRBJ2-3; D might be TRBD2 (6 bases). This CDR3 is 15 amino acids long. Germline CDR1 is SGHVS and CDR2 is FNYEAQ. V gave up 3 bases and J gave up 0 bases, with 10 bases separating them. The CDR3 loop is CASSFWRGSTDTQYF. The CDR3 DNA is TGTGCCAGCAGCTTTTGGCGGGGTAGCACAGATACGCAGTATTTT.

In this sample, this clone turned up once. The chain links TRBV4-3 to TRBJ1-5; TRBD1 is a possible D gene (5 bases). The CDR3 length is 17 residues. CDR1 LGHNA and CDR2 YSLEER come from the germline V gene. V lost 0 bases, J lost 3 bases, and 15 bases lay in between. The CDR3 sequence is CASSQDRSGGVNQPQHF. The CDR3 DNA reads TGCGCCAGCAGCCAAGATAGGTCGGGGGGGGTCAATCAGCCCCAGCATTTT.

The rearrangement joins TRBV7-9 to TRBJ1-5, with 7 positions matching TRBD1. The trim removed 5 bases at V and 5 bases at J, leaving 6 bases unmatched. The CDR3 totals 14 residues. CDR1 is SEHNR and CDR2 is FQNEAQ in the germline V gene (reference sequence). The CDR3, as DNA: TGTGCCAGCAGCCAACCAGGGGGGGATCAGCCCCAGCATTTT. Translation gives CASSQPGGDQPQHF.